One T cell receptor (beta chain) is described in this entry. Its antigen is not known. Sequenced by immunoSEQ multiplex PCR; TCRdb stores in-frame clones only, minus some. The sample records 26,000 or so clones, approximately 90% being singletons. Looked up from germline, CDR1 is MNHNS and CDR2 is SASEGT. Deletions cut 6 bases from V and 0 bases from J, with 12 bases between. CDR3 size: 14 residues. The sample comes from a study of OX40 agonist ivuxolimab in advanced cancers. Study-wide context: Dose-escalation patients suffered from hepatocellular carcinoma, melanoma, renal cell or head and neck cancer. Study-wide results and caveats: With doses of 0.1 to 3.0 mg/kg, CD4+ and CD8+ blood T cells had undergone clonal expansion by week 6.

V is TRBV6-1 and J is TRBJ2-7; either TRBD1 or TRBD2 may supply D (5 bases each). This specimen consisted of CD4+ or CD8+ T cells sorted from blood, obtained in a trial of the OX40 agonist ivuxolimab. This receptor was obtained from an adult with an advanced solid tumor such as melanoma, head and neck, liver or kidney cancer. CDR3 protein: CASRDRDHSYEQYF. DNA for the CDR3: TGTGCCAGCAGGGACCGGGACCACTCCTACGAGCAGTACTTC.